This T cell receptor (beta chain) derives from a study of early T cells in non-severe SARS-CoV-2 infection. Each CDR3 protein is one row after TCRdb ran MiXCR on the 5' RACE reads. This table has tens of thousands of distinct CDR3 sequences, about an eighth appearing once. This clonotype showed up many times. Germline V gives CDR1 KGHDR, CDR2 SFDVKD. V lost 5 bases and J lost 2; bases outside the gene matches: 4. CDR3 size: 15 residues. The sequence came from an adult who was a healthcare worker with PCR-confirmed SARS-CoV-2 infection or an uninfected control (not recorded which). The chain recombines TRBV24-1 with TRBJ1-5; TRBD1 agrees at 8 bases. Specimen: whole blood. Here the CDR3 DNA reads TGTGCCACCAGTGCCGACAGGGGCGGCAATCAGCCCCAGCATTTT. This gives the protein CATSADRGGNQPQHF.